Each of the 2 T cell receptor beta chains below was sequenced from the same sample in a study of T cell repertoires in cytomegalovirus infection (dated by TCRdb to between 2018 and 2021). The instrument given in TCRdb is Illumina HiSeq 1500. The public reads were quality trimmed at Q25 with fastp and then assembled into clones with MiXCR by TCRdb, keeping productive beta chains. Every distinct CDR3 protein forms one entry, paired with its most common genes and DNA. This sample comprises approximately 630,000 distinct CDR3 sequences, 24% of them detected only once. Roughly 8% of the sample is taken by the ten largest. Sequenced: CD8+ T cells from PBMCs. These receptors were collected from a human donor in good health (CMV status not recorded). Some clones in this sample may be carry-over from other donors' samples.

In its sample, this clonotype was seen many times. This rearrangement joins TRBV7-3 to TRBJ2-2; no definite D call. Trimming pared 2 bases from V and 4 bases from J, leaving 11 bases between. This CDR3 is built from 15 residues. Germline lookup yields CDR1 SGHTA and CDR2 FQGTGA. This chain's CDR3 is CASSLDPHPTGELFF. The CDR3 DNA reads TGTGCCAGCAGCTTAGACCCTCACCCCACCGGGGAGCTGTTTTTT.

For this clonotype: The junction shows a germline mismatch at one end, possibly a read error. The CDR3 nucleotides read TGTGCCAGCAGTTACGACAGGCCTACTACTGAAAAACTGTTTTTT. Its translation is CASSYDRPTTEKLFF. V gene TRBV6-6 combines with J gene TRBJ1-4; a possible D gene is TRBD1 (6 bases). The CDR3 is 15 amino acids. Germline-derived CDR1 and CDR2 are MNHNY and SVGAGI (reference sequence).